Listed here are 31 T cell receptor beta chains from one sample, sequenced in a study of blood T cell repertoires in COVID-19. Profiling relied on immunoSEQ multiplex PCR, and the TCRdb table lists in-frame clones only, not all of them. The data hold a few hundred thousand clones, with about 88% observed a single time. What was sequenced was PBMCs or T cells enriched from blood (not recorded which). The receptors here all came from a woman aged 45-59 years who had been exposed to COVID-19.

This clone appeared a few times. The rearrangement joins TRBV5-4 to TRBJ2-1; 14 bases align to TRBD2. J gave up 1 base and V 4 bases, and 4 bases lay outside the gene matches. Germline assignment: CDR1 SGHNT and CDR2 YYREEE (reference sequence). The CDR3 is made up of 17 amino acids. In nucleotides, the CDR3 is TGTGCCAGCAGCACTGGACTAGCGGGGGGTTCCTACAATGAGCAGTTCTTC. Translating it yields CASSTGLAGGSYNEQFF.

This clone was seen a single time. The chain joins TRBV19 to TRBJ1-2, with D possibly TRBD1 on 5 matching bases. The V gene's germline CDR1 is LNHDA and CDR2 SQIVND (reference sequence). This CDR3 region has 15 residues. V shed 3 bases and J shed 4 bases, with 15 bases lying between them. CDR3 residues: CASSIGAAQLYGYTF. DNA for the CDR3: TGTGCCAGTAGTATTGGGGCAGCCCAGCTCTATGGCTACACCTTC.

V is TRBV6-5 and J is TRBJ2-1, with TRBD1 as a possible D gene (5 bases). Deletions cut 5 bases from V and 2 bases from J, with 10 bases between. This CDR3 is built from 14 residues. Per germline, CDR1 MNHEY and CDR2 SVGAGI. The CDR3 bases are TGTGCCAGCAGTCATGACAGCACCTACAATGAGCAGTTCTTC. This encodes CASSHDSTYNEQFF.

The gene calls are TRBV19 and TRBJ1-1, with 7 bases identical to TRBD1. V dropped 4 bases and J dropped 10; count of bases not matched to a gene: 3. The length of the CDR3 is 11 residues. Germline CDR1 LNHDA, CDR2 SQIVND (reference sequence). In DNA, the CDR3 is TGTGCCAGTAGTACGACAGGGTCAGCTTTCTTT. It codes for CASSTTGSAFF.

This clone was observed a single time. V usage is TRBV5-1 and J usage is TRBJ1-4, with TRBD1 matching over 9 bases. Unmatched junction bases numbered 5, after V lost 5 bases and J lost 0 bases. CDR1 and CDR2 from the germline V gene are SGHRS and YFSETQ. The CDR3 is 16 amino acids. The CDR3 here is CASRQRQGATNEKLFF. DNA for the CDR3: TGCGCCAGCAGACAAAGACAGGGGGCAACTAATGAAAAACTGTTTTTT. The whole variable domain, remainder taken from reference TRBV5-1 and TRBJ1-4, is KAGVTQTPRYLIKTRGQQVTLSCSPISGHRSVSWYQQTPGQGLQFLFEYFSETQRNKGNFPGRFSGRQFSNSRSEMNVSTLELGDSALYLCASRQRQGATNEKLFFGSGTQLSVL.

This clone was seen a single time. The chain carries TRBV5-4 and TRBJ2-5; 12 positions agree with TRBD2. The CDR3 consists of 15 residues. Germline values: CDR1 SGHNT, CDR2 YYREEE (reference sequence). The V gene end was trimmed by 0 bases and the J gene end by 5 bases; junction bases not matched to a gene: 2. The CDR3: CASSLAGTSGETQYF. Here the CDR3 DNA reads TGTGCCAGCAGCTTGGCCGGGACTAGCGGGGAGACCCAGTACTTC.

The CDR3 region is CASSQVLDISYEQYF. The CDR3 region has the DNA TGCGCCAGCAGCCAAGTGCTCGACATCTCCTACGAGCAGTACTTC. The genes are TRBV4-3 and TRBJ2-7; D is uncertain. Trimming removed 1 base from V and 0 bases from J, with 10 bases in between. Germline V lookup: CDR1 LGHNA, CDR2 YSLEER. The CDR3 spans 15 residues.

This sequence joins TRBV6-5 and TRBJ1-1, with D perhaps matching TRBD1 (5 bases). There are 15 residues in the CDR3. Germline loops: CDR1 MNHEY, CDR2 SVGAGI. V was shortened by 0 bases and J by 4 bases, with 12 bases between the two germline ends. The CDR3: CASSYSRDWRTEAFF. DNA of the CDR3: TGTGCCAGCAGTTACTCCAGGGATTGGCGCACTGAAGCTTTCTTT.

The J gene is TRBJ2-5, the V gene TRBV2; no firm D call. CDR3 length equals 12 residues. Germline CDR1 and CDR2: SNHLY and FYNNEI. V was trimmed by 4 bases and J by 1 base, leaving 4 bases between them. The CDR3, as DNA: TGTGCCAGCAGTGGGAGCCAAGAGACCCAGTACTTC. As protein: CASSGSQETQYF.

V gene TRBV20-1 combines with J gene TRBJ2-2; 10 positions match TRBD2. Trimming at V came to 3 bases and at J to 4 bases, leaving 8 bases not matched to a gene. The CDR3 runs 16 residues. The germline V gene has CDR1 DFQATT and CDR2 SNEGSKA (reference sequence). The CDR3 DNA follows: TGCAGTGCTAGTATACCGGGACTAGCGTCCACCGGGGAGCTGTTTTTT. Translated, it gives CSASIPGLASTGELFF.

This chain uses TRBV19 with TRBJ1-5; 7 nucleotides agree with TRBD1. V lost 5 bases, J lost 3 bases, and 4 bases stayed unmatched. The CDR3 runs 14 residues. CDR1 LNHDA and CDR2 SQIVND come from the germline V gene (reference sequence). Here the CDR3 reads CASSEGGYNQPQHF. CDR3 in DNA: TGTGCCAGTAGTGAAGGGGGCTACAATCAGCCCCAGCATTTT.

The J gene is TRBJ1-4, the V gene TRBV27; D remains ambiguous. The CDR3 runs 15 residues. From germline, CDR1 is MNHEY and CDR2 SMNVEV (reference sequence). The V end was cut by 0 bases, the J end by 5 bases, with 10 bases between. The CDR3 loop reads CASSLSWQKNEKLFF. The CDR3 DNA sequence: TGTGCCAGCAGTTTATCCTGGCAAAAGAATGAAAAACTGTTTTTT.

The rearrangement links TRBV19 to TRBJ2-4; D ambiguous. Germline V CDR1 and CDR2: LNHDA, SQIVND (reference sequence). This CDR3 comprises 16 residues. Between the trimmed V and J ends, which lost 3 bases and 0 bases, there was a span of 12 bases. CDR3 DNA: TGTGCCAGTAGTATCCCTTCCGTCTCAGCCAAAAACATTCAGTACTTC. Protein sequence: CASSIPSVSAKNIQYF.

The chain couples TRBV2 to TRBJ1-4; a weak D match, TRBD1 (5 bases). Germline CDR1 and CDR2: SNHLY and FYNNEI. The CDR3 has 16 residues. V was trimmed by 2 bases and J by 6 bases, leaving 16 bases between them. CDR3 DNA: TGTGCCAGCAGTGAACCAGACTTCGGGGGTGATGAAAAACTGTTTTTT. Its translation: CASSEPDFGGDEKLFF.

The V gene is TRBV3-1 (or the pseudogene TRBV3-2), the J gene TRBJ2-5; TRBD2 aligns across 7 bases. Trimming cost V 4 bases and J 5 bases; bases outside gene matches: 7. This CDR3 contains 14 residues. CDR1 and CDR2 from the germline V gene are LGHDT and YNNKEL (reference sequence). For the CDR3, the DNA is TGTGCCAGCAGCCCCGGGGGGTTGGGGGAGACCCAGTACTTC. Translated, it gives CASSPGGLGETQYF.

V gene TRBV27 combines with J gene TRBJ2-2; 7 bases match TRBD1. V lost 6 bases to trimming and J lost 7 bases; unmatched junction nucleotides: 14. Germline assignment: CDR1 MNHEY and CDR2 SMNVEV (reference sequence). The CDR3 runs to 16 residues. The CDR3 loop reads CASSLRGTVRIGELFF. CDR3 DNA sequence: TGTGCCAGCAGCCTCAGGGGGACAGTCAGAATCGGGGAGCTGTTTTTT.

The chain employs TRBV2 and TRBJ1-5; 8 nucleotides match TRBD1. There are 16 residues in the CDR3. From germline, CDR1 is SNHLY and CDR2 FYNNEI. The trim removed 5 bases at V and 5 bases at J, leaving 11 bases unmatched. The DNA for the CDR3 is TGTGCCAGCAGTCCCCGACGACAGGGGTTCGATCAGCCCCAGCATTTT. Translated, it gives CASSPRRQGFDQPQHF.

V is TRBV12-3 or TRBV12-4 and J is TRBJ1-3; the D gene is possibly TRBD1 (6 bases). CDR3 length: 13 residues. The germline V and J ends were trimmed by 8 bases and 3 bases, with 11 bases remaining between them. DNA for the CDR3: TGTGCCAGCCGGGACATGGGTGGAAACACCATATATTTT. This gives the protein CASRDMGGNTIYF.

Concerning this clone itself: Other DNA sequences in this specimen translate into the identical CDR3. The V gene is TRBV7-2, the J gene TRBJ2-3; 10 nucleotides match TRBD2. The CDR3 extends over 15 amino acids. V lost 4 bases to trimming and J lost 4 bases; unmatched junction nucleotides: 5. Germline lookup yields CDR1 SGHTA and CDR2 FQGNSA. Written as DNA, the CDR3 is TGTGCCAGCAGCTCTAGCGGGGGAACCGCAGATACGCAGTATTTT. As protein: CASSSSGGTADTQYF.

The gene calls are TRBV10-3 and TRBJ2-1, with 7 nucleotides matching TRBD2. Germline V CDR1 and CDR2: ENHRY, SYGVKD. Germline trimming cut 5 bases from V and 5 bases from J; bases unmatched to any gene: 0. The CDR3 length is 12 residues. CDR3 loop: CAISSGNNEQFF. The CDR3 DNA reads as TGTGCCATCAGTAGCGGGAACAATGAGCAGTTCTTC.

Points on this clone: This sample also contains other DNA sequences that code for the same CDR3. The chain joins TRBV28 to TRBJ2-3; D unresolved. Trimming cost V 4 bases and J 2 bases, with 4 bases left between them. Germline CDR1 MDHEN, CDR2 SYDVKM. The CDR3 length is 12 residues. CDR3 sequence (DNA): TGTGCCAGCAGTTCCTTCACAGATACGCAGTATTTT. It encodes CASSSFTDTQYF.

This clone is a singleton in its sample. V and J are TRBV5-4 and TRBJ2-7, with TRBD2 identical over 7 bases. Germline CDR1 is SGHNT and CDR2 is YYREEE (reference sequence). CDR3 length equals 14 residues. V lost 3 bases and J lost 1; bases outside the gene matches: 4. CDR3 amino acids: CASSSSGGSYEQYF. Written as DNA, the CDR3 is TGTGCCAGCAGCTCTTCGGGGGGTTCCTACGAGCAGTACTTC.

The chain employs TRBV12-3 or TRBV12-4 and TRBJ1-2; D might be TRBD1 (5 bases). CDR3 length equals 13 residues. Trimming took 3 bases from V and 8 from J, leaving 13 bases between them. The CDR3 DNA reads TGTGCCAGCAGTTTGACTTCAGGGCGCGGCTACACCTTC. As protein: CASSLTSGRGYTF.

A few counts support this clone. The CDR3 region has the DNA TGTGCCAGCAGTAAGAGTGATGAGCAGTTCTTC. Translated, it gives CASSKSDEQFF. The genes are TRBV27 and TRBJ2-1; no clear D. V was trimmed by 5 bases and J by 8 bases, leaving 7 bases between them. Germline CDR1 reads MNHEY; CDR2 reads SMNVEV (reference sequence). The CDR3 sequence is 11 residues long.

V usage is TRBV9 and J usage is TRBJ2-1; a possible D gene is TRBD2 (6 bases). CDR1 and CDR2 (germline): SGDLS, YYNGEE. This CDR3 has 15 residues. The V and J ends lost 2 bases and 5 bases respectively, with 14 bases between them. CDR3 sequence reads: CASSVQGGRDNEQFF. CDR3 DNA sequence: TGTGCCAGCAGCGTTCAGGGAGGTCGGGACAATGAGCAGTTCTTC. Full variable domain (outside the CDR3, taken from reference TRBV9 and TRBJ2-1): DSGVTQTPKHLITATGQRVTLRCSPRSGDLSVYWYQQSLDQGLQFLIQYYNGEERAKGNILERFSAQQFPDLHSELNLSSLELGDSALYFCASSVQGGRDNEQFFGPGTRLTVL.

The V gene is TRBV6-5, the J gene TRBJ1-1, with 7 nucleotides matching TRBD1. V dropped 6 bases and J dropped 7; count of bases not matched to a gene: 14. The CDR3 sequence is 15 residues long. CDR1 MNHEY and CDR2 SVGAGI come from the germline V gene. CDR3 residues: CASSPLTGYFNEAFF. CDR3 nucleotides: TGTGCCAGCAGCCCCCTGACAGGGTATTTTAATGAAGCTTTCTTT.

The chain has TRBV9 and TRBJ2-1; unclear D gene. The germline gives CDR1 SGDLS, CDR2 YYNGEE. Trimming removed 0 bases at V and 7 bases at J, with 11 bases between. This CDR3 is built from 14 residues. The CDR3 protein is CASSVGPPRNEQFF. CDR3 in DNA: TGTGCCAGCAGCGTAGGCCCACCCAGAAATGAGCAGTTCTTC.

The chain has TRBV30 and TRBJ2-1; D uncertain. The CDR3 is 11 amino acids. Germline CDR1 GTSNPN, CDR2 SVGIG (reference sequence). CDR3 sequence reads: CAASENNEQFF. The CDR3 DNA reads TGTGCTGCCTCGGAGAACAATGAGCAGTTCTTC.

The chain links TRBV29-1 to TRBJ1-1; TRBD1 might be the D (6 bases). Germline lookup yields CDR1 SQVTM and CDR2 ANQGSEA. Deletions cut 1 base from V and 3 bases from J, with 15 bases between. CDR3 length: 15 residues. The CDR3 nucleotides are TGCAGCGTTGAAGTAAGGGGGTCGGATTACACTGAAGCTTTCTTT. This translates into CSVEVRGSDYTEAFF. Complete variable domain (other parts from reference TRBV29-1 and TRBJ1-1): SAVISQKPSRDICQRGTSLTIQCQVDSQVTMMFWYRQQPGQSLTLIATANQGSEATYESGFVIDKFPISRPNLTFSTLTVSNMSPEDSSIYLCSVEVRGSDYTEAFFGQGTRLTVV.

V and J are TRBV5-8 and TRBJ2-1; no reliable D call. This CDR3 contains 14 residues. Per the germline V gene, CDR1 is SGHTS and CDR2 is YDEGEE. With 7 bases removed from V and 7 bases from J, the gap between germline ends came to 18 bases. The DNA of the CDR3 is TGTGCCAGCGTCCCCTTCGCCCCCCGGAATGAGCAGTTCTTC. Residues: CASVPFAPRNEQFF.

This sequence joins TRBV12-3 or TRBV12-4 and TRBJ1-2; D remains ambiguous. The CDR3 spans 13 residues. Trimming took 0 bases from V and 1 from J, leaving 3 bases between them. In DNA form, the CDR3 reads TGTGCCAGCAGTTTAGCTATTAACTATGGCTACACCTTC. Amino acid sequence: CASSLAINYGYTF.